The T cell receptor beta chain described here comes from a study of response to subunit inactivated influenza vaccine. Findings and caveats of the study: It was the authors' suggestion that each seasonal influenza vaccination recruits few new T cells.

V shed 3 bases, J shed 7 bases, and the junction held 11 bases outside the gene matches. The CDR3 length is 15 residues. From germline, CDR1 is SQVTM and CDR2 ANQGSEA. This clonotype was counted many times. Its antigen remains unidentified. TCRdb reprocessed the RT-PCR reads with MiXCR, giving one entry per CDR3 protein. This table has 500,000 to 550,000 distinct CDR3 sequences, less than 7.5% appearing once. The J gene is TRBJ1-2, the V gene TRBV29-1; 10 bases line up with TRBD1. The sample was PBMCs from blood, taken 23 months after vaccination. The clonotype was recovered from a man between 50 and 75 years old who received an inactivated influenza vaccine. CDR3 DNA sequence: TGCAGCGTTGATGGGATGGGACAGGGGATGGGTGGCTACACCTTC. This translates into CSVDGMGQGMGGYTF.